This T cell receptor (beta chain) was retrieved from a study of T cell repertoires in cytomegalovirus infection. Study in general: It can be stated that public TCR beta signatures indicated CMV infection as well as a matching HLA type. Study-level points and caveats: Public TCR beta family frequency separated CMV-and-HLA carriers, including in an independent cohort. The ex vivo response was dominated by HLA-C-restricted CMV-specific TCR beta clonotypes.

This clonotype was found a few times. Its antigen is unidentified. TCRdb passed the reads through MiXCR, listing each CDR3 protein once. The data show fewer than 250,000 distinct CDR3 sequences, 12% seen once. This TCR was recovered from a human donor in good health (CMV status not recorded). Some clones in this sample may be carry-over from other donors' samples. Material: PBMCs.

DNA for the CDR3: TGTGCCGCATCGGGCGGCACTAGCGGGAGGGCCCGCAATGAGCAGTTCTTC. It specifies CAASGGTSGRARNEQFF. The V and J genes are TRBV6-2 or TRBV6-3 and TRBJ2-1; 13 bases are a match to TRBD2. The CDR3 has 17 amino acids. The V gene end was trimmed by 11 bases and the J gene end by 6 bases; junction bases not matched to a gene: 16. The germline V gene encodes CDR1 MNHEY and CDR2 SVGEGT.